This entry lists 15 T cell receptor beta chains sequenced from one sample in a study of blood T cell repertoires in COVID-19 (TCRdb year 2020). The protocol used for the library was the immunoSEQ multiplex PCR assay. TCRdb stores this immuneACCESS table with in-frame sequences only. Part of the clones is absent; in the studies checked, under half of the shortfall reflects unresolved V genes, and no reason is known for the rest. Here the sample has 170,000 or so clones; over 75% occur a single time. More than 8.5% of the sample is taken by the ten largest. Sequencing input: PBMCs or T cells enriched from blood (not recorded which). The receptors shown here come from a woman between 18 and 30 years old who had recovered from COVID-19.

This rearrangement joins TRBV10-2 to TRBJ2-4, with D possibly being TRBD1 (6 bases). V lost 0 bases and J 6 bases, leaving 12 bases between the germline ends. This CDR3 has 15 amino acids. Germline V gives CDR1 WSHSY, CDR2 SAAADI. The CDR3 DNA sequence: TGCGCCAGCAGTGAGTCCTCAGGGGCGGGAAACATTCAGTACTTC. This translates into CASSESSGAGNIQYF.

The chain couples TRBV30 to TRBJ2-1; 7 positions agree with TRBD2. The V and J ends lost 7 bases and 0 bases, in that order; junction bases with no gene match: 6. The germline CDR1 and CDR2 sequences are GTSNPN and SVGIG (reference sequence). The CDR3 runs to 14 residues. The CDR3 DNA is TGTGCCTTTCTAGCGGAGAGCTCCTACAATGAGCAGTTCTTC. Its protein product is CAFLAESSYNEQFF. Full variable domain (outside the CDR3, taken from reference TRBV30 and TRBJ2-1): SQTIHQWPATLVQPVGSPLSLECTVEGTSNPNLYWYRQAAGRGLQLLFYSVGIGQISSEVPQNLSASRPQDRQFILSSKKLLLSDSGFYLCAFLAESSYNEQFFGPGTRLTVL.

This chain joins TRBV19 and TRBJ1-5; D gene unclear. The CDR3 totals 12 residues. Germline CDR1 and CDR2: LNHDA and SQIVND (reference sequence). V lost 5 bases and J lost 3, with 5 bases in between. CDR3 loop: CASSEYNQPQHF. The CDR3 region has the DNA TGTGCCAGTAGTGAGTACAATCAGCCCCAGCATTTT.

The rearrangement joins TRBV7-9 to TRBJ1-3; D gene uncertain. Germline lookup yields CDR1 SEHNR and CDR2 FQNEAQ (reference sequence). The V end lost 5 bases, the J end lost 4 bases, and 18 bases lay between the germline ends. The CDR3 has 16 amino acids. The CDR3 sequence is CASSHHGEGSGNTIYF. In nucleotides, the CDR3 is TGTGCCAGCAGCCACCACGGGGAGGGATCAGGAAACACCATATATTTT.

V gene TRBV21-1 combines with J gene TRBJ2-7; TRBD2, the table's D call, was not compared with the DNA. TRBV21-1 is annotated as a pseudogene. The CDR3 loop spans 14 amino acids. The CDR3 spells CASSKPSGTYEQYF. The CDR3 DNA follows: TGTGCCAGCAGCAAACCTTCGGGAACCTACGAGCAGTACTTC.

The chain has TRBV18 and TRBJ1-1, with TRBD1 matching 9 bases. Germline CDR1 and CDR2: KGHSH and LQKENI. The CDR3 is made up of 16 amino acids. V shed 1 base, J shed 1 base, and the junction held 4 bases outside the gene matches. Here the CDR3 reads CASSPQQGAENTEAFF. For the CDR3, the DNA is TGTGCCAGCTCACCACAACAGGGGGCTGAGAACACTGAAGCTTTCTTT.

V is TRBV30 and J is TRBJ1-1; TRBD1 might be the D (5 bases). Per the germline V gene, CDR1 is GTSNPN and CDR2 is SVGIG (reference sequence). The CDR3 covers 13 residues. V was shortened by 3 bases and J by 1 base, with 9 bases between the two germline ends. CDR3 region: CAWSQQENTEAFF. The CDR3 bases are TGTGCCTGGAGCCAACAGGAGAACACTGAAGCTTTCTTT.

V gene TRBV19 combines with J gene TRBJ1-1, with D perhaps matching TRBD1 (5 bases). Trimming pared 5 bases from V and 0 bases from J, leaving 13 bases between. The V gene's germline CDR1 is LNHDA and CDR2 SQIVND (reference sequence). The CDR3 has 15 residues. The CDR3 bases are TGTGCCAGTAGTCTCCCCGGGGGGATGAACACTGAAGCTTTCTTT. This translates into CASSLPGGMNTEAFF.

V usage is TRBV9 and J usage is TRBJ1-6; 9 bases are shared with TRBD1. This CDR3 is 15 amino acids long. Germline-derived CDR1 and CDR2 are SGDLS and YYNGEE. Trimming took 0 bases from V and 10 from J; bases not matched to a gene: 5. CDR3 region: CASSVETGGSSPLHF. CDR3 DNA sequence: TGTGCCAGCAGCGTAGAAACAGGGGGCTCCTCACCCCTCCACTTT.

The chain combines TRBV6-5 with TRBJ2-5, with D possibly TRBD2 on 7 matching bases. CDR1 and CDR2 (germline): MNHEY, SVGAGI. This CDR3 is 16 amino acids long. The V end lost 2 bases, the J end lost 4 bases, and 17 bases lay between the germline ends. DNA of the CDR3: TGTGCCAGCAGTTACCGTCCACGGGGAGGGGGAGAGACCCAGTACTTC. It encodes CASSYRPRGGGETQYF.

V and J are TRBV19 and TRBJ1-1; D call uncertain. The CDR3 consists of 13 residues. Germline V CDR1 and CDR2: LNHDA, SQIVND (reference sequence). V was clipped by 7 bases and J by 8 bases, with 17 bases between them. CDR3 sequence: CASNRDLGAEAFF. The CDR3, as DNA: TGTGCCAGTAATCGGGATTTAGGCGCCGAAGCTTTCTTT.

This chain joins TRBV6-5 and TRBJ1-1, with D possibly matching TRBD1 (6 bases). V lost 7 bases and J 11 bases, leaving 17 bases between the germline ends. CDR1 MNHEY and CDR2 SVGAGI come from the germline V gene. There are 12 residues in the CDR3. In DNA, the CDR3 is TGTGCCAGCACCGAGGGGGTGCAGTCTGCTTTCTTT. Translated: CASTEGVQSAFF.

DNA for the CDR3: TGTGCCAGCAGCAGACAGGCATCTCTCTCCTACGAGCAGTACTTC. As protein: CASSRQASLSYEQYF. The genes are TRBV6-5 and TRBJ2-7, with D perhaps matching TRBD1 (6 bases). Trimming shortened V by 6 bases and J by 0 bases, and 15 bases separated the two germline ends. The CDR3 is 15 amino acids. CDR1 MNHEY and CDR2 SVGAGI come from the germline V gene.

V and J are TRBV28 and TRBJ2-2; tentative D call: TRBD2 (5 bases). Germline V gene lookup returns CDR1 MDHEN and CDR2 SYDVKM. V lost 5 bases to trimming and J lost 1 base, with 11 bases between them. This CDR3 has 15 amino acids. The CDR3 region is CASSPPLGNTGELFF. The CDR3, as DNA: TGTGCCAGCAGTCCCCCACTAGGGAACACCGGGGAGCTGTTTTTT.

The V gene is TRBV7-2, the J gene TRBJ1-2, with D possibly TRBD1 on 5 matching bases. CDR3 length equals 18 residues. Germline V gene sequence: CDR1 SGHTA, CDR2 FQGNSA. V lost 6 bases and J 0 bases, leaving 23 bases between the germline ends. CDR3 bases: TGTGCCAGCAGTATAGGCCCGTTGGGGGGGTCTACTAACTATGGCTACACCTTC. As protein: CASSIGPLGGSTNYGYTF.